This T cell receptor (beta chain) was sequenced for a study of T cells in localized non-small cell lung cancer. Findings of the study overall: Prolonged overall survival went with higher T cell density in the blood. A median of about 58 of the top 100 tumor clones appeared in adjacent lung, which was paired and uninvolved. Tumor trailed uninvolved adjacent lung in T cell clonality, which peaked there.

Measured with immunoSEQ multiplex PCR; TCRdb has only the in-frame clones, and not every one. The data hold roughly 24,000 clones, with approximately 84% observed a single time. For this clone: What it binds is unknown.

Germline V CDR1 and CDR2: SGDLS, YYNGEE. This CDR3 comprises 14 residues. Trimming stripped 2 bases from V and 6 bases from J, with 13 bases between. The sequencing used peripheral blood, collected before any cancer treatment. The sequence came from a man aged 35-75 years with stage III squamous cell lung carcinoma. This chain uses TRBV9 with TRBJ2-3; tentatively, D is TRBD1 (5 bases). The CDR3 protein is CASSVLDTGDTQYF. CDR3 DNA sequence: TGTGCCAGCAGCGTCCTGGACACCGGGGATACGCAGTATTTT.